This T cell receptor (beta chain) was identified during a study of PD-1 blockade in classical Hodgkin lymphoma. The table came from immunoSEQ multiplex PCR; TCRdb's copy has only in-frame clones and leaves some out. Among 45,000 to 60,000 clones listed, approximately 91% were seen once. Of note for this clone: As yet, its antigen is unknown.

The time point was: newly diagnosed, previously untreated cHL patient sample. Findings and caveats of the study: Newly diagnosed patients reportedly trailed healthy donors in baseline TCR diversity. Repertoire differences have undefined causes, possibly disease activity or prior therapy.

The ends were cut back, 5 bases at V and 5 bases at J, with 18 bases in the middle. CDR1 and CDR2 from the germline V gene are SGHVS and FQNEAQ. There are 15 residues in the CDR3. The V gene is TRBV7-8, the J gene TRBJ1-1, with unresolved D. The TCR sequence derives from a human donor with classical Hodgkin lymphoma. Sequencing used peripheral blood mononuclear cells (PBMCs). CDR3 in amino acids: CASSPQRVMGTEAFF. In DNA form, the CDR3 reads TGTGCCAGCAGCCCACAAAGGGTGATGGGGACTGAAGCTTTCTTT.